This T cell receptor (beta chain) was recorded in a study of pediatric ulcerative colitis. Sequencing was at survey level. The protocol was immunoSEQ multiplex PCR, while the TCRdb copy is restricted to in-frame clones and leaves out a portion. The sample lists approximately 40,000 clones; roughly four fifths were seen once. One to two pinch biopsies were taken from the rectum during colonoscopy. Study results and caveats: All ulcerative colitis patients, but no controls, carried a couple of rectal clonotypes. In rectum, acute severe colitis had expanded clones and less diversity.

The CDR3 sequence is 12 residues long. V lost 6 bases, J lost 5 bases, and 2 bases stayed unmatched. Germline lookup yields CDR1 SQVTM and CDR2 ANQGSEA. About this clone itself: Its specificity is unknown.

This chain links TRBV29-1 with TRBJ1-1; 11 bases are shared with TRBD1. The source is a boy aged 5 to 17 with severe ulcerative colitis. What was sequenced was gut tissue. The CDR3 sequence: CSVGQGVTEAFF. The CDR3 DNA reads as TGCAGCGTGGGACAGGGGGTAACTGAAGCTTTCTTT.